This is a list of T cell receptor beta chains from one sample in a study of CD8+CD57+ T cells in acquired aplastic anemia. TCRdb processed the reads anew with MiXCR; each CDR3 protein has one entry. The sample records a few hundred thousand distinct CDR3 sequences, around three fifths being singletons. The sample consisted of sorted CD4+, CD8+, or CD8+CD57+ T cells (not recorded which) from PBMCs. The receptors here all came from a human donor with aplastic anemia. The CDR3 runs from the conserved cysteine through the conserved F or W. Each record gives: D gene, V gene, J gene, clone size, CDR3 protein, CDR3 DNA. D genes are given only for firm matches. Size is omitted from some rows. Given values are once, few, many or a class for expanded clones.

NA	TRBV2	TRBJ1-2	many	CASSEGNRAGYTF	TGTGCCAGCAGTGAAGGGAACAGGGCTGGCTACACCTTC
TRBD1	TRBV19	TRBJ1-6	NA	CASSVAGTGDSPLHF	TGTGCCAGTAGTGTCGCCGGGACAGGGGATTCACCCCTCCACTTT
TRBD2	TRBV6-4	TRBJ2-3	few	CASSDSGGTGTDTQYF	TGTGCCAGCAGTGACTCGGGAGGGACGGGCACAGATACGCAGTATTTT
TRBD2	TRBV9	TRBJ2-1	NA	CASSLTGTSGNEQFF	TGTGCCAGCAGCTTAACCGGGACTAGTGGGAATGAGCAGTTCTTC
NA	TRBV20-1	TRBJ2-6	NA	CSAPGDSGANVLTF	TGCAGTGCCCCCGGGGACTCTGGGGCCAACGTCCTGACTTTC
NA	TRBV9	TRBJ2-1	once	CASSVVGREYNEQFF	TGTGCCAGCAGCGTAGTTGGTCGGGAGTACAATGAGCAGTTCTTC
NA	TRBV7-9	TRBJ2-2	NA	CASSLVYTGELFF	TGTGCCAGTAGCTTAGTTTACACCGGGGAGCTGTTTTTT
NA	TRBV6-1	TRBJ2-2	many	CASRGRGELFF	TGTGCCAGCAGGGGGCGAGGGGAGCTGTTTTTT
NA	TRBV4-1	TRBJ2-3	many	CASSQDSRGPTDTQYF	TGCGCCAGCAGCCAAGATTCGCGGGGACCCACAGATACGCAGTATTTT
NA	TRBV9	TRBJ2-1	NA	CASSLQGGEQFF	TGTGCCAGCAGCTTACAGGGAGGTGAGCAGTTCTTC
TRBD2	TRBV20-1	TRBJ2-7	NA	CSATSGPYEQYF	TGCAGTGCGACTAGCGGGCCTTACGAGCAGTACTTC
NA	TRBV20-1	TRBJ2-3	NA	CSVGGQILSTDTQYF	TGCAGTGTAGGGGGACAAATCCTTAGCACAGATACGCAGTATTTT